The 26 T cell receptor beta chains below all came from one sample that was sequenced in a study of T cell changes during pregnancy in multiple sclerosis. Using immunoSEQ multiplex PCR, the repertoire was profiled, and TCRdb retains in-frame clones only, with some absent. Altogether about 36,000 clones are present, 75% to 90% being singletons, with the ten largest covering 10% to 12%. This specimen was CD8+ T cells from peripheral blood mononuclear cells, taken in the third trimester of pregnancy. These receptors were obtained from a female donor with multiple sclerosis, enrolled in a pregnancy study.

V usage is TRBV12-5 and J usage is TRBJ1-2, with TRBD1 as a possible D gene (6 bases). Deletions cut 5 bases from V and 5 bases from J, with 27 bases between. Germline CDR1 reads LGHNT; CDR2 reads FRNRAP. CDR3 length: 18 residues. The CDR3 protein is CASGPGRGGQQYLYGYTF. As DNA, the CDR3 is TGTGCTAGTGGTCCCGGTAGGGGTGGACAGCAATATTTATATGGCTACACCTTC. Together with reference TRBV12-5 and TRBJ1-2, the CDR3 gives the full variable domain: DARVTQTPRHKVTEMGQEVTMRCQPILGHNTVFWYRQTMMQGLELLAYFRNRAPLDDSGMPKDRFSAEMPDATLATLKIQPSEPRDSAVYFCASGPGRGGQQYLYGYTFGSGTRLTVV.

The chain carries TRBV29-1 and TRBJ1-1, with D possibly TRBD1 on 6 matching bases. Germline loops: CDR1 SQVTM, CDR2 ANQGSEA. V was trimmed by 7 bases and J by 1 base, leaving 10 bases between them. The CDR3 runs to 12 residues. The chain's CDR3 is CSALTGNTEAFF. In nucleotides, the CDR3 is TGCAGCGCTCTGACAGGGAACACTGAAGCTTTCTTT.

The chain links TRBV20-1 to TRBJ1-1; D call uncertain. Germline-derived CDR1 and CDR2 are DFQATT and SNEGSKA (reference sequence). The CDR3 is 11 residues long. Trimming left V 5 bases short and J 6 bases short, with 10 bases between. The CDR3, as DNA: TGCAGTGCTGGCCCGGGGTCTGAAGCTTTCTTT. Its protein product is CSAGPGSEAFF.

The genes are TRBV19 and TRBJ1-1, with D unclear. CDR1 is LNHDA and CDR2 is SQIVND in the germline V gene (reference sequence). The CDR3 contains 12 residues. V gave up 3 bases and J gave up 5 bases, with 7 bases separating them. The chain's CDR3 is CASSIGRTEAFF. DNA for the CDR3: TGTGCCAGTAGTATTGGTCGGACTGAAGCTTTCTTT.

The chain has TRBV7-3 and TRBJ2-1, with 10 nucleotides matching TRBD2. V shed 1 base, J shed 6 bases, and the junction held 9 bases outside the gene matches. Germline V gene sequence: CDR1 SGHTA, CDR2 FQGTGA. This CDR3 has 17 residues. This chain's CDR3 is CASSLMAGSGGINEQFF. CDR3 bases: TGTGCCAGCAGCTTAATGGCTGGTAGCGGGGGGATCAATGAGCAGTTCTTC.

This clone showed up just once. The V call is TRBV25-1, the J call TRBJ2-1; the match to TRBD2 covers 11 bases. V lost 3 bases and J lost 3; bases outside the gene matches: 4. Germline assignment: CDR1 MGHDK and CDR2 SYGVNS. The length of the CDR3 is 16 residues. CDR3 sequence reads: CASSDSGRANYNEQFF. The CDR3 nucleotides are TGTGCCAGCAGTGATAGCGGGAGGGCCAACTACAATGAGCAGTTCTTC. Full variable domain (rest looked up from reference TRBV25-1 and TRBJ2-1): EADIYQTPRYLVIGTGKKITLECSQTMGHDKMYWYQQDPGMELHLIHYSYGVNSTEKGDLSSESTVSRIRTEHFPLTLESARPSHTSQYLCASSDSGRANYNEQFFGPGTRLTVL.

This chain links TRBV10-1 with TRBJ1-1, with D unclear. In germline, CDR1 is WNHNN, CDR2 SYGVQD (reference sequence). The CDR3 is 16 amino acids. The ends were cut back, 6 bases at V and 0 bases at J, with 17 bases in the middle. CDR3 residues: CASRPEWATLNTEAFF. CDR3 in DNA: TGCGCCAGCAGACCCGAGTGGGCGACCCTGAACACTGAAGCTTTCTTT.

The J gene is TRBJ1-5, the V gene TRBV6-6; D may be TRBD1 (5 bases). The germline V gene encodes CDR1 MNHNY and CDR2 SVGAGI (reference sequence). The CDR3 has 14 amino acids. V lost 6 bases to trimming and J lost 7 bases, with 16 bases between them. The CDR3 sequence: CASSLGGDGQPQHF. DNA of the CDR3: TGTGCCAGCAGCCTCGGGGGGGACGGACAGCCCCAGCATTTT.

The chain carries TRBV13 and TRBJ2-7, with TRBD2 matching 7 bases. This CDR3 is built from 14 residues. Germline V gene data show CDR1 as PRHDT and CDR2 as FYEKMQ (reference sequence). Trimming cost V 3 bases and J 6 bases; bases outside gene matches: 8. The CDR3 is CASSFGTSVREQYF. In nucleotides, the CDR3 is TGTGCCAGCAGCTTTGGCACTAGCGTCCGCGAGCAGTACTTC.

The CDR3 sequence is CASSVAGTYTDTQYF. CDR3 nucleotide sequence: TGTGCCAGCAGCGTAGCCGGGACTTATACAGATACGCAGTATTTT. The chain joins TRBV13 to TRBJ2-3, with a tentative D call TRBD2 (6 bases). This CDR3 comprises 15 residues. Germline V gives CDR1 PRHDT, CDR2 FYEKMQ (reference sequence). Trimming took 5 bases from V and 3 from J, leaving 15 bases between them.

This chain links TRBV27 with TRBJ1-1; TRBD1 agrees at 7 bases. This CDR3 has 13 amino acids. Germline lookup yields CDR1 MNHEY and CDR2 SMNVEV (reference sequence). J gave up 0 bases and V 5 bases, and 0 bases lay outside the gene matches. The CDR3 here is CASSTGVNTEAFF. The DNA for the CDR3 is TGTGCCAGCAGTACAGGGGTGAACACTGAAGCTTTCTTT.

The gene calls are TRBV4-3 and TRBJ1-6; D is ambiguous. Germline V gives CDR1 LGHNA, CDR2 YSLEER. The CDR3 runs to 19 residues. The germline V and J ends were trimmed by 0 bases and 0 bases, with 15 bases remaining between them. The CDR3 spells CASSQDIVGTSSYNSPLHF. CDR3 coding DNA: TGCGCCAGCAGCCAAGATATCGTTGGTACAAGCTCCTATAATTCACCCCTCCACTTT.

The CDR3, as DNA: TGTGCCAGCTCACCTCTTAACTGGACAGGCTCCACTGAAGCTTTCTTT. It yields the protein CASSPLNWTGSTEAFF. V is TRBV18 and J is TRBJ1-1, with 7 bases identical to TRBD1. Losses at the gene ends were 3 bases for V and 4 bases for J; bases not matched to a gene: 11. The CDR3 is made up of 16 amino acids. CDR1 KGHSH and CDR2 LQKENI come from the germline V gene. Drawing the rest from reference TRBV18 and TRBJ1-1, the complete variable domain is NAGVMQNPRHLVRRRGQEARLRCSPMKGHSHVYWYRQLPEEGLKFMVYLQKENIIDESGMPKERFSAEFPKEGPSILRIQQVVRGDSAAYFCASSPLNWTGSTEAFFGQGTRLTVV.

This rearrangement joins TRBV25-1 to TRBJ2-5; the match to TRBD2 covers 12 bases. The germline V gene has CDR1 MGHDK and CDR2 SYGVNS. Trimming removed 4 bases from V and 4 bases from J; junction bases left unmatched: 7. The CDR3 has 16 residues. CDR3 sequence (DNA): TGTGCCAGCAGTGCTAGCGGGAGGGCCCGTAGAGAGACCCAGTACTTC. Encoded protein: CASSASGRARRETQYF.

The V gene is TRBV5-8, the J gene TRBJ1-2; no reliable D call. Germline V gene data show CDR1 as SGHTS and CDR2 as YDEGEE. V was cut by 4 bases and J by 3 bases, with 16 bases left in between. The CDR3 covers 15 residues. The CDR3 region is CASSGRFRSDYGYTF. CDR3 coding DNA: TGTGCCAGCAGCGGGAGGTTCAGGTCGGACTATGGCTACACCTTC.

The chain links TRBV4-3 to TRBJ1-1; D unresolved. Germline CDR1 LGHNA, CDR2 YSLEER. The CDR3 runs 16 residues. Trimming cost V 0 bases and J 6 bases, with 17 bases left between them. CDR3 residues: CASSQDSARLRAEAFF. CDR3 coding DNA: TGCGCCAGCAGCCAAGATTCGGCCCGGCTGAGGGCTGAAGCTTTCTTT.

This chain connects TRBV19 to TRBJ2-2, with D tentatively TRBD1 (5 bases). The V and J ends lost 3 bases and 0 bases respectively, with 11 bases between them. The V gene's germline CDR1 is LNHDA and CDR2 SQIVND (reference sequence). CDR3 size: 16 residues. CDR3 sequence reads: CASSMYAGTNTGELFF. The DNA for the CDR3 is TGTGCCAGTAGTATGTATGCAGGGACGAACACCGGGGAGCTGTTTTTT.

In its sample, this clone was seen once. The chain employs TRBV7-9 and TRBJ2-1; D is perhaps TRBD2 (5 bases). Per germline, CDR1 SEHNR and CDR2 FQNEAQ (reference sequence). CDR3 length equals 15 residues. V lost 5 bases, J lost 4 bases, and 15 bases lay in between. The DNA of the CDR3 is TGTGCCAGCAGCGACCGGGAAGAGCTTTACAATGAGCAGTTCTTC. It yields the protein CASSDREELYNEQFF.

The chain recombines TRBV13 with TRBJ2-2, with D possibly being TRBD1 (6 bases). Trimming removed 5 bases at V and 6 bases at J, with 13 bases between. Per the germline V gene, CDR1 is PRHDT and CDR2 is FYEKMQ (reference sequence). The CDR3 is 14 residues long. CDR3 sequence reads: CASSPGAGPGELFF. As DNA, the CDR3 is TGTGCCAGCAGCCCAGGGGCGGGCCCCGGGGAGCTGTTTTTT.

The chain joins TRBV5-1 to TRBJ2-4; a weak D match, TRBD2 (6 bases). This CDR3 is 14 amino acids long. Trimming removed 0 bases from V and 6 bases from J, with 10 bases in between. Germline V gene lookup returns CDR1 SGHRS and CDR2 YFSETQ. The CDR3 sequence is CASSLGLEGNIQYF. CDR3 sequence (DNA): TGCGCCAGCAGCTTGGGACTGGAGGGAAACATTCAGTACTTC.

V gene TRBV6-5 combines with J gene TRBJ1-3, with D possibly being TRBD1 (6 bases). V was cut by 5 bases and J by 4 bases, with 15 bases left in between. The CDR3 loop spans 15 amino acids. CDR1 is MNHEY and CDR2 is SVGAGI in the germline V gene. The CDR3: CASSQNRVFGNTIYF. The CDR3 DNA is TGTGCCAGCAGTCAAAACAGGGTTTTCGGAAACACCATATATTTT.

This chain uses TRBV29-1 with TRBJ2-1; 14 bases fit TRBD2. Trimming took 2 bases from V and 11 from J; bases not matched to a gene: 5. Germline-derived CDR1 and CDR2 are SQVTM and ANQGSEA. CDR3 size: 14 residues. The DNA for the CDR3 is TGCAGCGTTGAACCTGGGACTAGCGGGGGCAAGCAGTTCTTC. Residues: CSVEPGTSGGKQFF.

This sequence joins TRBV19 and TRBJ1-2, with D unclear. CDR1 and CDR2 (germline): LNHDA, SQIVND (reference sequence). Trimming pared 1 base from V and 2 bases from J, leaving 8 bases between. The CDR3 extends over 14 amino acids. The CDR3 DNA sequence: TGTGCCAGTAGTATAGGGTCCAGAAACTATGGCTACACCTTC. Translated, it gives CASSIGSRNYGYTF.

The chain employs TRBV5-5 and TRBJ2-7; D unresolved. The CDR3 is 15 residues long. Germline values: CDR1 SGHKS, CDR2 YYEKEE (reference sequence). V was shortened by 2 bases and J by 1 base, with 13 bases between the two germline ends. CDR3 amino acids: CASSFPQMTSYEQYF. The CDR3 DNA is TGTGCCAGCAGCTTTCCCCAAATGACTTCCTACGAGCAGTACTTC.

This clone came up once. The chain joins TRBV19 to TRBJ1-2, with 7 positions matching TRBD1. The V gene's germline CDR1 is LNHDA and CDR2 SQIVND (reference sequence). V lost 3 bases to trimming and J lost 4 bases; unmatched junction nucleotides: 5. The CDR3 runs 14 residues. CDR3 region: CASSIQGQLYGYTF. In DNA form, the CDR3 reads TGTGCCAGTAGTATCCAGGGACAGCTCTATGGCTACACCTTC. The full variable domain, in which reference TRBV19 and TRBJ1-2 provide the parts outside the CDR3, is DGGITQSPKYLFRKEGQNVTLSCEQNLNHDAMYWYRQDPGQGLRLIYYSQIVNDFQKGDIAEGYSVSREKKESFPLTVTSAQKNPTAFYLCASSIQGQLYGYTFGSGTRLTVV.

The chain carries TRBV10-2 and TRBJ2-3; 8 bases are a match to TRBD2. The CDR3 has 16 residues. CDR1 WSHSY and CDR2 SAAADI come from the germline V gene. Losses at the gene ends were 4 bases for V and 4 bases for J; bases not matched to a gene: 10. Here the CDR3 DNA reads TGCGCCAGCAGTGTAGTAGCGGGATACATCCCAGATACGCAGTATTTT. Its protein product is CASSVVAGYIPDTQYF.